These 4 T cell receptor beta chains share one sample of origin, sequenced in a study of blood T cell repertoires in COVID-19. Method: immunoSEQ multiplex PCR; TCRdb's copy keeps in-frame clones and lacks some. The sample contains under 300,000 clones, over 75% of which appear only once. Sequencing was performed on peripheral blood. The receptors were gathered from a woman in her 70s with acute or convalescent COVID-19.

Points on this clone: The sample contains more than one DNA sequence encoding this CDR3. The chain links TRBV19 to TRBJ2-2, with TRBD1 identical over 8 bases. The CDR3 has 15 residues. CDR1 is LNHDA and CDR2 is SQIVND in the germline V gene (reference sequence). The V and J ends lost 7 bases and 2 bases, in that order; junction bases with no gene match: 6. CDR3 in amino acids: CASTPGTGNTGELFF. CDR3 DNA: TGTGCCAGTACACCCGGGACAGGTAACACCGGGGAGCTGTTTTTT.

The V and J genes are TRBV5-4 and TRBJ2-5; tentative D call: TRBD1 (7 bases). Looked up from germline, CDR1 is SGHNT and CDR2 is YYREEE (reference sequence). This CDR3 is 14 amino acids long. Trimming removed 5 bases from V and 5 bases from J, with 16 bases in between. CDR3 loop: CASSLGAGGETQYF. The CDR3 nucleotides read TGTGCCAGCAGTCTAGGTGCAGGGGGGGAGACCCAGTACTTC.

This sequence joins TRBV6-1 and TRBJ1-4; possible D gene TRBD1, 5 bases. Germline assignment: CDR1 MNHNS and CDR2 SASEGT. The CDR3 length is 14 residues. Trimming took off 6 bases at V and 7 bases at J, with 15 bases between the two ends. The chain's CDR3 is CASRRQLSSEKLFF. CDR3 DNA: TGTGCCAGCAGGAGACAGCTATCCTCTGAAAAACTGTTTTTT.

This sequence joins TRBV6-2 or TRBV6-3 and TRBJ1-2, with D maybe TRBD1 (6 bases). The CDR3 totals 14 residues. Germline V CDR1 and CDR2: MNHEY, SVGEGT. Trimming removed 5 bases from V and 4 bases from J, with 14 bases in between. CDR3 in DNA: TGTGCCAGCAGTCGGCCTACAGGGACCTATGGCTACACCTTC. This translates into CASSRPTGTYGYTF.